The 8 T cell receptor beta chains below all came from one sample that was sequenced in a study of cytomegalovirus exposure and HLA in healthy donors (dated by TCRdb to about 2017). Libraries came from the immunoSEQ multiplex PCR assay. For the multiplex PCR, a mixture combining 60 forward primers for TCR Vbeta segments and 13 reverse primers for TCR Jbeta segments was used. TCRdb stores this immuneACCESS table with in-frame sequences only. Part of the clones is absent; in the studies checked, under half of the shortfall reflects unresolved V genes, and no reason is known for the rest. In all, the sample holds approximately 140,000 clones, and 66% of those were seen once. The leading ten clones occupy 6.5% of the sample. Sequencing was performed on PBMCs. These receptors all stem from a woman aged 60-75 years in good health and CMV-seronegative.

The rearrangement joins TRBV4-1 to TRBJ2-1; 9 bases are a match to TRBD1. Germline V CDR1 and CDR2: MGHRA, YSYEKL. CDR3 length: 16 amino acids. Trimming took 3 bases from V and 8 from J; bases not matched to a gene: 11. CDR3 in amino acids: CASSQSPGQGSDEQFF. DNA for the CDR3: TGCGCCAGCAGCCAGTCACCGGGACAGGGTAGCGATGAGCAGTTCTTC.

This clone was seen a handful of times. The chain carries TRBV7-2 and TRBJ2-1; 9 bases fit TRBD1. J gave up 4 bases and V 8 bases, and 9 bases lay outside the gene matches. Germline CDR1 and CDR2: SGHTA and FQGNSA. The CDR3 has 15 amino acids. The CDR3: CASARDRGIYNEQFF. The CDR3 region has the DNA TGTGCCAGCGCCAGAGACAGGGGGATATACAATGAGCAGTTCTTC.

This chain links TRBV28 with TRBJ2-7, with TRBD2 matching over 14 bases. V was clipped by 6 bases and J by 4 bases; unmatched bases: 11. The length of the CDR3 is 17 residues. From germline, CDR1 is MDHEN and CDR2 SYDVKM. The CDR3 bases are TGTGCCAGCAGACTCGGGACTAGCGGGAGTAGGGGGTACGAGCAGTACTTC. Its protein is CASRLGTSGSRGYEQYF.

This chain joins TRBV4-1 and TRBJ2-2; possible D gene TRBD2, 5 bases. The germline V gene encodes CDR1 MGHRA and CDR2 YSYEKL. The CDR3 totals 15 residues. Trimming shortened V by 4 bases and J by 2 bases, and 11 bases separated the two germline ends. CDR3 amino acids: CASSLLTGNTGELFF. For the CDR3, the DNA is TGCGCCAGCAGCCTCTTGACGGGAAACACCGGGGAGCTGTTTTTT.

CDR3 sequence: CASSSALAGGPKEQFF. CDR3 sequence (DNA): TGTGCCAGCAGCTCAGCACTAGCGGGGGGGCCGAAGGAGCAGTTCTTC. The chain recombines TRBV7-2 with TRBJ2-1; 13 nucleotides match TRBD2. The J segment lost 10 bases and the V segment lost 4 bases, leaving 10 bases of the junction unmatched. The CDR3 spans 16 residues. Germline assignment: CDR1 SGHTA and CDR2 FQGNSA.

The chain uses TRBV4-2 and TRBJ2-1; a weak D match, TRBD2 (5 bases). The CDR3 extends over 15 amino acids. V lost 1 base and J lost 9, with 16 bases in between. The germline V gene has CDR1 LGHNA and CDR2 YNFKEQ. As DNA, the CDR3 is TGTGCCAGCAGCCAAGTGGCGGGCCAGAGTGTTGAGCAGTTCTTC. Encoded protein: CASSQVAGQSVEQFF.

This clone is a singleton in its sample. The gene calls are TRBV18 and TRBJ2-7, with 10 bases fitting TRBD1. V lost 4 bases to trimming and J lost 2 bases; unmatched junction nucleotides: 2. The CDR3 totals 14 residues. Germline CDR1 KGHSH, CDR2 LQKENI. CDR3 amino acids: CASSLGQGTYEQYF. CDR3 DNA sequence: TGTGCCAGCTCACTGGGACAGGGGACCTACGAGCAGTACTTC.

This clone was seen a single time. This chain connects TRBV12-5 to TRBJ2-2; no definite D call. Trimming stripped 2 bases from V and 6 bases from J, with 4 bases between. Germline V gene lookup returns CDR1 LGHNT and CDR2 FRNRAP. The CDR3 runs to 12 residues. DNA of the CDR3: TGTGCTAGTGGTTTGCCCTCCGGGGAGCTGTTTTTT. It specifies CASGLPSGELFF.